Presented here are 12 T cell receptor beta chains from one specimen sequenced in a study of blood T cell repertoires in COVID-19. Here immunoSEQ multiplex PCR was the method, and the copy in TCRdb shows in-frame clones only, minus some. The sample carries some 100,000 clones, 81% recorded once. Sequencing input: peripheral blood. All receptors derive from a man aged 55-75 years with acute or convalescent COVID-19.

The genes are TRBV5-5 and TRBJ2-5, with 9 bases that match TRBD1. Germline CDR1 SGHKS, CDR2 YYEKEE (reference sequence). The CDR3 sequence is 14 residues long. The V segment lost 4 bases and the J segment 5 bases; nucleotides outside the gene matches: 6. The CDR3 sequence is CASSPQGAEETQYF. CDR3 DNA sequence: TGTGCCAGCAGCCCACAGGGGGCAGAGGAGACCCAGTACTTC.

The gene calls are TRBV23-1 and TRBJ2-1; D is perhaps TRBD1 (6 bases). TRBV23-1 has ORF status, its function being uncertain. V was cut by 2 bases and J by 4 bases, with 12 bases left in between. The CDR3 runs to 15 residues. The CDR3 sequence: CASSQRTEPYNEQFF. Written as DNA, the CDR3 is TGCGCCAGCAGTCAACGGACAGAACCTTACAATGAGCAGTTCTTC.

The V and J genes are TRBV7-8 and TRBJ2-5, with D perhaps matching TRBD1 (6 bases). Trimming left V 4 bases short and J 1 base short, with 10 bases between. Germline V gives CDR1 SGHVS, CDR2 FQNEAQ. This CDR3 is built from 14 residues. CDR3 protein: CASSWGQFQETQYF. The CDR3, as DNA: TGTGCCAGCAGCTGGGGGCAGTTCCAAGAGACCCAGTACTTC.

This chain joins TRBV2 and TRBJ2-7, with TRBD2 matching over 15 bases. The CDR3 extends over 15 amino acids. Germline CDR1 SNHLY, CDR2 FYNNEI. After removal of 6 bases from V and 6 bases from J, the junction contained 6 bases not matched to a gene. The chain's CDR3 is CASRKSGLAGGEQYF. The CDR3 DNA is TGTGCCAGCAGGAAGTCGGGACTAGCGGGAGGCGAGCAGTACTTC.

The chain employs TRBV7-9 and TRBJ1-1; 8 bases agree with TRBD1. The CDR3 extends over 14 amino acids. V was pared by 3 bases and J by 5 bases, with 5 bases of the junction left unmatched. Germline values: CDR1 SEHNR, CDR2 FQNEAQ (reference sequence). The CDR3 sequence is CASSLEQGGTEAFF. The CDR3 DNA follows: TGTGCCAGCAGCTTGGAACAGGGGGGAACTGAAGCTTTCTTT.

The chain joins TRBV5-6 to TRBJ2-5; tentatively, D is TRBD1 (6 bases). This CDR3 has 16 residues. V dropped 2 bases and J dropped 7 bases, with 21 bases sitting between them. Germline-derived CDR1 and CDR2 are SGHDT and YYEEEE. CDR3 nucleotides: TGTGCCAGCAGCTTTCGACGGGTAACAGGGTATGGGACCCAGTACTTC. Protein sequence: CASSFRRVTGYGTQYF.

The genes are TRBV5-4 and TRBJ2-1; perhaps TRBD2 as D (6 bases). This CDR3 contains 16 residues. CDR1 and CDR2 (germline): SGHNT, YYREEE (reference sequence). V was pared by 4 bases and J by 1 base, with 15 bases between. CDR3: CASSHGTYGSYNEQFF. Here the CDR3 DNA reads TGTGCCAGCAGCCATGGGACTTATGGGTCCTACAATGAGCAGTTCTTC. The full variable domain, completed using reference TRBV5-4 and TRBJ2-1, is ETGVTQSPTHLIKTRGQQVTLRCSSQSGHNTVSWYQQALGQGPQFIFQYYREEENGRGNFPPRFSGLQFPNYSSELNVNALELDDSALYLCASSHGTYGSYNEQFFGPGTRLTVL.

The CDR3 sequence: CASSPAARGNQPQHF. The CDR3 DNA is TGTGCCAGCAGTCCCGCAGCTCGGGGCAATCAGCCCCAGCATTTT. J is TRBJ1-5 and V is TRBV28; D not certain. Looked up from germline, CDR1 is MDHEN and CDR2 is SYDVKM. CDR3 length: 15 residues. Trimming removed 5 bases at V and 2 bases at J, with 13 bases between.

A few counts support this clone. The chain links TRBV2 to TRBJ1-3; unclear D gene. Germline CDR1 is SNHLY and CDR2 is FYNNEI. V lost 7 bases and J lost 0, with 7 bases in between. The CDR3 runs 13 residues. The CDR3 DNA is TGTGCCAGCATCGGAGACTCTGGAAACACCATATATTTT. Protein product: CASIGDSGNTIYF.

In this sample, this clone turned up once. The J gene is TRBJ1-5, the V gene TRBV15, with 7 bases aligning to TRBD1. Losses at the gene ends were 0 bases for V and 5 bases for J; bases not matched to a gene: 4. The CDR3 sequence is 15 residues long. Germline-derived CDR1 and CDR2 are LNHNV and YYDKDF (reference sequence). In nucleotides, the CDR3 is TGTGCCACCAGCAGAGATTTAACAGGGGATCAGCCCCAGCATTTT. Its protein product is CATSRDLTGDQPQHF. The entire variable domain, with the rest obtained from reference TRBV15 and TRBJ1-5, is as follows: DAMVIQNPRYQVTQFGKPVTLSCSQTLNHNVMYWYQQKSSQAPKLLFHYYDKDFNNEADTPDNFQSRRPNTSFCFLDIRSPGLGDTAMYLCATSRDLTGDQPQHFGDGTRLSIL.

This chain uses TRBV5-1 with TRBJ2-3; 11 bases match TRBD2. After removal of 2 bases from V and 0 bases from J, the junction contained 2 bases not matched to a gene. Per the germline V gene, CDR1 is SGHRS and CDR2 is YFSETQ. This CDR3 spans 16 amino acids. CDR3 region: CASSFRTSGSTDTQYF. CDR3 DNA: TGCGCCAGCAGCTTCCGGACTAGCGGGAGCACAGATACGCAGTATTTT.

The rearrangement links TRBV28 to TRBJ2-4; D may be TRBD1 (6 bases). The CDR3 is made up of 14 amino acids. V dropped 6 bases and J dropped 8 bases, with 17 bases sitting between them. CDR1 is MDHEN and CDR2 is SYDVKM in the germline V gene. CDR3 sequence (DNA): TGTGCCAGCAGCTCTACAGGGATCGGGGACATTCAGTACTTC. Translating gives CASSSTGIGDIQYF.